This T cell receptor beta chain came from a study of cytomegalovirus exposure and HLA in healthy donors. Study-wide findings and caveats: Later analysis identified over 15,000 TCR beta sequences associated with HLA alleles, using a false discovery rate threshold of 0.05.

For this clone: Its specificity is unknown.

The germline V gene encodes CDR1 SGDLS and CDR2 YYNGEE. V lost 1 base and J lost 2; bases outside the gene matches: 5. CDR3 length: 15 amino acids. With 60 Vbeta and 13 Jbeta primers, the PCR was carried out. The protocol was immunoSEQ multiplex PCR, while the TCRdb copy is restricted to in-frame clones and leaves out a portion. The sample includes 150,000 to 200,000 clones, over 9.5% of them seen just once. The chain couples TRBV9 to TRBJ1-2; 7 bases are shared with TRBD1. Sequencing input: PBMCs. The TCR sequence derives from a man in his fifties in good health and CMV-seropositive. CDR3 DNA sequence: TGTGCCAGCAGCGTAAGGGACAGACCAAACTATGGCTACACCTTC. Amino acid sequence: CASSVRDRPNYGYTF.